The 12 T cell receptor beta chains presented below share a single source sample, sequenced in a study of radiotherapy plus CTLA-4 blockade in lung cancer. Data came from immunoSEQ multiplex PCR; TCRdb stores just in-frame clones and leaves some out. The table shows more than 60,000 clones, with more than 70% occurring only once. This sample comprised peripheral blood, obtained from a patient treated with radiotherapy plus ipilimumab. All receptors derive from a human donor with non-small cell lung cancer who had a complete response to radiotherapy plus ipilimumab.

This chain uses TRBV9 with TRBJ1-3; no definite D call. Trimming took 6 bases from V and 1 from J, leaving 11 bases between them. This CDR3 region has 14 residues. CDR1 and CDR2 (germline): SGDLS, YYNGEE. CDR3 in DNA: TGTGCCAGCAACAGAGCTGGATCTGGAAACACCATATATTTT. Its protein is CASNRAGSGNTIYF.

The rearrangement links TRBV6-5 to TRBJ2-3, with D perhaps matching TRBD2 (5 bases). There are 13 residues in the CDR3. CDR1 is MNHEY and CDR2 is SVGAGI in the germline V gene. V was cut by 6 bases and J by 6 bases, with 13 bases left in between. The CDR3, as DNA: TGTGCCAGCAGAAGAAGACTATCCGATACGCAGTATTTT. This translates into CASRRRLSDTQYF.

The gene calls are TRBV10-1 and TRBJ1-5; 8 positions agree with TRBD1. This CDR3 comprises 12 residues. Germline assignment: CDR1 WNHNN and CDR2 SYGVQD (reference sequence). V lost 6 bases and J lost 6; bases outside the gene matches: 1. CDR3 bases: TGCGCCAGCAGCAGGGGGCCTCAGCCCCAGCATTTT. This gives the protein CASSRGPQPQHF.

V gene TRBV6-1 combines with J gene TRBJ1-3, with no clear D. V was cut by 6 bases and J by 1 base, with 10 bases left in between. The germline CDR1 and CDR2 sequences are MNHNS and SASEGT. The length of the CDR3 is 14 residues. The CDR3 nucleotides read TGTGCCAGCAGGGAGGACGGTTCTGGAAACACCATATATTTT. It yields the protein CASREDGSGNTIYF.

The CDR3 sequence: CASSSRQTGNTIYF. In nucleotides, the CDR3 is TGTGCCAGTAGTTCAAGACAGACTGGAAACACCATATATTTT. The rearrangement uses TRBV19 and TRBJ1-3; maybe TRBD1 (5 bases). Trimming removed 5 bases from V and 2 bases from J, with 10 bases in between. The germline V gene has CDR1 LNHDA and CDR2 SQIVND (reference sequence). The CDR3 length is 14 residues.

The chain recombines TRBV18 with TRBJ1-5; tentatively, D is TRBD1 (6 bases). V gave up 3 bases and J gave up 3 bases, with 18 bases separating them. Germline V lookup: CDR1 KGHSH, CDR2 LQKENI. CDR3 length: 17 residues. CDR3 sequence (DNA): TGTGCCAGCTCACCTACGGGGTCAGGGGTGAACAATCAGCCCCAGCATTTT. Translating gives CASSPTGSGVNNQPQHF.

This clone was counted a few times. The chain combines TRBV4-3 with TRBJ2-7; 8 positions match TRBD2. Unmatched junction bases numbered 8, after V lost 1 base and J lost 3 bases. Germline CDR1 and CDR2: LGHNA and YSLEER. The CDR3 extends over 16 amino acids. CDR3 DNA sequence: TGCGCCAGCAGCCAAGTGTTAAGCGGGGGAAGCTACGAGCAGTACTTC. It encodes CASSQVLSGGSYEQYF.

V gene TRBV2 combines with J gene TRBJ1-1; a possible D gene is TRBD1 (5 bases). V was trimmed by 6 bases and J by 4 bases, leaving 9 bases between them. CDR1 is SNHLY and CDR2 is FYNNEI in the germline V gene. The CDR3 runs 12 residues. The CDR3 sequence is CASSRDSTEAFF. The CDR3 nucleotides read TGTGCCAGCAGCAGAGACAGCACTGAAGCTTTCTTT. Full variable domain (missing parts from reference TRBV2 and TRBJ1-1): EPEVTQTPSHQVTQMGQEVILRCVPISNHLYFYWYRQILGQKVEFLVSFYNNEISEKSEIFDDQFSVERPDGSNFTLKIRSTKLEDSAMYFCASSRDSTEAFFGQGTRLTVV.

This chain uses TRBV13 with TRBJ2-7; 8 bases line up with TRBD2. Trimming cost V 4 bases and J 5 bases; bases outside gene matches: 10. This CDR3 spans 15 amino acids. Looked up from germline, CDR1 is PRHDT and CDR2 is FYEKMQ (reference sequence). CDR3 sequence: CASSSRGSGIHEQYF. CDR3 DNA sequence: TGTGCCAGCAGCTCCCGTGGTAGCGGGATCCACGAGCAGTACTTC.

This clone was seen a single time. The V and J genes are TRBV11-2 and TRBJ2-2; 12 bases map to TRBD2. Germline V gene sequence: CDR1 SGHAT, CDR2 FQNNGV. The junction had 4 bases not matched to a gene; V was cut back by 5 bases and J by 3 bases. The CDR3 spans 16 residues. CDR3 DNA: TGTGCCAGCAGCAGGACTAGCGGGACCCACACCGGGGAGCTGTTTTTT. Translation gives CASSRTSGTHTGELFF.

The V gene is TRBV7-8, the J gene TRBJ2-7; no definite D call. Germline V gene data show CDR1 as SGHVS and CDR2 as FQNEAQ. Between the trimmed V and J ends, which lost 5 bases and 4 bases, there was a span of 18 bases. The CDR3 extends over 15 amino acids. The CDR3 sequence: CASSPGRSLNYEQYF. The CDR3, as DNA: TGTGCCAGCAGCCCCGGTAGGAGCTTGAATTACGAGCAGTACTTC.

V gene TRBV11-3 combines with J gene TRBJ2-1; TRBD2 matches at 7 bases. V lost 3 bases and J lost 5; bases outside the gene matches: 1. Germline V CDR1 and CDR2: SGHNT, YENEEA. The CDR3 sequence is 13 residues long. Here the CDR3 DNA reads TGTGCCAGCAGCTTCCGGGAGGACAATGAGCAGTTCTTC. It is translated as CASSFREDNEQFF.